The 15 T cell receptor beta chains listed next were all sequenced from one sample in a study of T cell responses to AZD1222 COVID-19 vaccine. The data were produced by immunoSEQ multiplex PCR, yet TCRdb's version contains in-frame clones alone and is incomplete. The sample includes roughly 120,000 clones, approximately 88% seen only once; the top ten take around 20%. Sequenced here: peripheral blood, sampled on day 0 of MenACWY control vaccination. The receptor source for this set is an adult in good health.

This sequence joins TRBV11-2 and TRBJ2-5; the match to TRBD2 covers 11 bases. V was clipped by 5 bases and J by 4 bases; unmatched bases: 6. CDR3 length: 15 residues. Germline V gene sequence: CDR1 SGHAT, CDR2 FQNNGV. The CDR3 region has the DNA TGTGCCAGCAGCCACGGACTAGCGGGTCGAGAGACCCAGTACTTC. As protein: CASSHGLAGRETQYF.

In this sample, this clone turned up a few times. The chain couples TRBV5-6 to TRBJ1-6; tentatively, D is TRBD1 (6 bases). CDR3 length equals 14 residues. Trimming removed 4 bases at V and 7 bases at J, with 12 bases between. Germline CDR1 reads SGHDT; CDR2 reads YYEEEE. The CDR3 DNA follows: TGTGCCAGCAGCACCGGACAGAAAAATTCACCCCTCCACTTT. Translation gives CASSTGQKNSPLHF.

The rearrangement uses TRBV5-4 and TRBJ1-1; D may be TRBD1 (6 bases). Trimming shortened V by 4 bases and J by 4 bases, and 11 bases separated the two germline ends. Germline CDR1 reads SGHNT; CDR2 reads YYREEE (reference sequence). The CDR3 loop spans 13 amino acids. In DNA, the CDR3 is TGTGCCAGCAGCCCAAGGGGGGTCACTGAAGCTTTCTTT. It encodes CASSPRGVTEAFF.

This chain links TRBV10-3 with TRBJ1-1, with D possibly being TRBD1 (5 bases). Germline loops: CDR1 ENHRY, CDR2 SYGVKD. Trimming took 10 bases from V and 6 from J, leaving 18 bases between them. The CDR3 is 13 residues long. The CDR3 is CATSSGRASEAFF. Written as DNA, the CDR3 is TGTGCCACCTCTTCGGGCAGGGCGTCTGAAGCTTTCTTT.

The J gene is TRBJ2-5, the V gene TRBV28; a possible D gene is TRBD1 (5 bases). CDR3 length: 14 amino acids. Between the trimmed V and J ends, which lost 3 bases and 1 base, there was a span of 9 bases. Germline values: CDR1 MDHEN, CDR2 SYDVKM. The CDR3 spells CASSFATVQETQYF. The CDR3 coding sequence is TGTGCCAGCAGTTTTGCGACAGTCCAAGAGACCCAGTACTTC.

The CDR3 DNA reads TGCGCCAGCAGCTTGTTAGGGAACACCGGGGAGCTGTTTTTT. Encoded protein: CASSLLGNTGELFF. The chain links TRBV5-1 to TRBJ2-2; D unclear. Germline values: CDR1 SGHRS, CDR2 YFSETQ. V was clipped by 1 base and J by 1 base, with 5 bases between them. The CDR3 is made up of 14 amino acids.

The DNA of the CDR3 is TGTGCCACCAGCAGATCACAAGGGGGGGAGCTGTTTTTT. Amino acids: CATSRSQGGELFF. The J gene is TRBJ2-2, the V gene TRBV15; D gene uncertain. The germline V and J ends were trimmed by 2 bases and 8 bases, with 9 bases remaining between them. In germline, CDR1 is LNHNV, CDR2 YYDKDF (reference sequence). This CDR3 is built from 13 residues.

The rearrangement uses TRBV12-5 and TRBJ2-2; 11 nucleotides agree with TRBD2. This CDR3 spans 16 amino acids. Unmatched junction bases numbered 10, after V lost 6 bases and J lost 7 bases. Germline CDR1 LGHNT, CDR2 FRNRAP. In nucleotides, the CDR3 is TGTGCTAGTGGAAGAACTAGCGGGGGAAACGTCGGGGAGCTGTTTTTT. It is translated as CASGRTSGGNVGELFF.

The rearrangement joins TRBV3-1 (or the pseudogene TRBV3-2) to TRBJ1-3; unclear D gene. The V end was cut by 4 bases, the J end by 8 bases, with 15 bases between. This CDR3 contains 14 residues. Germline loops: CDR1 LGHDT, CDR2 YNNKEL (reference sequence). The CDR3 DNA reads TGTGCCAGCAGCCGAGCGACGGGTGGGGACACCATATATTTT. As protein: CASSRATGGDTIYF.

The J gene is TRBJ2-3, the V gene TRBV28, with 9 nucleotides matching TRBD2. J gave up 6 bases and V 1 base, and 8 bases lay outside the gene matches. Germline CDR1 is MDHEN and CDR2 is SYDVKM. The CDR3 contains 16 residues. In DNA, the CDR3 is TGTGCCAGCAGTTTATCGGGAGCGGGAGGTCGGGATACGCAGTATTTT. This codes for CASSLSGAGGRDTQYF.

The rearrangement uses TRBV3-1 (or the pseudogene TRBV3-2) and TRBJ1-4; tentative D call: TRBD1 (5 bases). Germline-derived CDR1 and CDR2 are LGHDT and YNNKEL (reference sequence). The CDR3 extends over 16 amino acids. Trimming shortened V by 3 bases and J by 5 bases, and 16 bases separated the two germline ends. The CDR3 reads CASSQNPGRKNEKLFF. DNA of the CDR3: TGTGCCAGCAGCCAGAATCCGGGACGGAAAAATGAAAAACTGTTTTTT.

The CDR3 loop reads CASSLSGQSTDTQYF. CDR3 coding DNA: TGCGCCAGCAGCTTGTCGGGACAGAGCACAGATACGCAGTATTTT. The V call is TRBV5-1, the J call TRBJ2-3; TRBD1 matches 7 bases. V gave up 1 base and J gave up 0 bases; unmatched junction bases: 2. The CDR3 contains 15 residues. Germline CDR1 is SGHRS and CDR2 is YFSETQ.

The chain is built from TRBV12-3 or TRBV12-4 and TRBJ2-3; D not certain. This CDR3 comprises 12 residues. Trimming cost V 6 bases and J 1 base, with 5 bases left between them. The DNA for the CDR3 is TGTGCCAGCAGCCCAGGCACAGATACGCAGTATTTT. It encodes CASSPGTDTQYF.

The chain combines TRBV7-9 with TRBJ1-1; 8 positions match TRBD1. CDR1 is SEHNR and CDR2 is FQNEAQ in the germline V gene (reference sequence). With 1 base clipped from V and 7 bases from J, the junction kept 5 bases outside the gene matches. CDR3 size: 14 residues. CDR3 coding DNA: TGTGCCAGCAGCTTAGGGCGACAGGGGAGTGAAGCTTTCTTT. This gives the protein CASSLGRQGSEAFF.

The chain links TRBV28 to TRBJ2-1; 7 nucleotides align to TRBD2. The CDR3 runs to 14 residues. V was clipped by 5 bases and J by 2 bases; unmatched bases: 3. Per germline, CDR1 MDHEN and CDR2 SYDVKM. The CDR3 region is CASSRAGAYNEQFF. The DNA for the CDR3 is TGTGCCAGCAGTAGGGCGGGAGCCTACAATGAGCAGTTCTTC.